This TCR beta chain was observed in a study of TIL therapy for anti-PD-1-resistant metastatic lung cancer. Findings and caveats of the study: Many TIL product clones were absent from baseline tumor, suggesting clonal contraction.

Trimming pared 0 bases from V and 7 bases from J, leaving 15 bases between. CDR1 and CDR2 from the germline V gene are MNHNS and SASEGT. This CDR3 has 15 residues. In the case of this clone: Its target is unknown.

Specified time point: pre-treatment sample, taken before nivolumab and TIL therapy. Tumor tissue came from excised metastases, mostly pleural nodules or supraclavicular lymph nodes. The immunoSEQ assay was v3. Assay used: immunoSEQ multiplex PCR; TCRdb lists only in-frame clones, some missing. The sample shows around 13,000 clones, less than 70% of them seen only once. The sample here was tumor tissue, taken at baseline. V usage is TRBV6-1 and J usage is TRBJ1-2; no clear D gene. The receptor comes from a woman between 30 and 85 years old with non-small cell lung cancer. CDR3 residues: CASSEASSGRLGYTF. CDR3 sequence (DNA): TGTGCCAGCAGTGAAGCTTCAAGTGGGAGGCTTGGCTACACCTTC.